The 27 T cell receptor beta chains presented below share a single source sample, sequenced in a study of blood T cells in healthy people across ages. A J-beta primer mix and a sample-barcoded 5' primer were used in a second PCR of roughly 7 to 12 cycles. Using its own MiXCR run on the 5' RACE reads, TCRdb lists one record per CDR3 protein. The table records 700,000 to 900,000 distinct CDR3 sequences, 25% to 30% of them present only once. These data also formed part of another study, on T cells of mothers and their children.

Specimen: blood. All receptors come from a boy younger than 18 in good health.

This sequence joins TRBV18 and TRBJ2-7, with D possibly matching TRBD1 (6 bases). Germline CDR1 and CDR2: KGHSH and LQKENI. The CDR3 is 13 residues long. The V end lost 3 bases, the J end lost 7 bases, and 13 bases lay between the germline ends. The DNA for the CDR3 is TGTGCCAGCTCACCTACACAGGGTTCGGAGCAGTACTTC. It encodes CASSPTQGSEQYF.

DNA of the CDR3: TGTGCCAGCAGTCCCAAGCACAGAGTTGGAAACACCATATATTTT. This translates into CASSPKHRVGNTIYF. The chain carries TRBV7-9 and TRBJ1-3; D call uncertain. In germline, CDR1 is SEHNR, CDR2 FQNEAQ (reference sequence). Trimming cost V 6 bases and J 3 bases, with 15 bases left between them. The CDR3 spans 15 residues.

J is TRBJ2-5 and V is TRBV9, with D possibly TRBD2 on 6 matching bases. Germline V lookup: CDR1 SGDLS, CDR2 YYNGEE. Trimming left V 4 bases short and J 5 bases short, with 15 bases between. There are 14 residues in the CDR3. The CDR3 coding sequence is TGTGCCAGCAGCCCCCGGGACTTCGGGGAGACCCAGTACTTC. Its translation: CASSPRDFGETQYF.

This clonotype has ten or more counts. The rearrangement uses TRBV10-2 and TRBJ2-1; TRBD1 agrees at 7 bases. The CDR3 loop spans 12 amino acids. J lost 7 bases, V lost 3 bases, and 0 bases had no gene match. Germline V gene lookup returns CDR1 WSHSY and CDR2 SAAADI. The CDR3 is CASSEQGNEQFF. For the CDR3, the DNA is TGCGCCAGCAGTGAACAGGGGAATGAGCAGTTCTTC.

Only a few counts were recorded for this clonotype. The chain uses TRBV20-1 and TRBJ2-5; D is unresolved. V lost 3 bases and J lost 4, with 12 bases in between. The CDR3 is 13 residues long. Per germline, CDR1 DFQATT and CDR2 SNEGSKA (reference sequence). In DNA form, the CDR3 reads TGCAGTGCTAGTAAATCGCTTCCAGAGACCCAGTACTTC. Translating gives CSASKSLPETQYF.

The chain combines TRBV27 with TRBJ2-6; no firm D call. Germline CDR1 MNHEY, CDR2 SMNVEV (reference sequence). The CDR3 is 16 residues long. The V and J ends lost 5 bases and 0 bases respectively, with 11 bases between them. CDR3 protein: CASSPSRGSGANVLTF. The CDR3 region has the DNA TGTGCCAGCAGTCCCTCGCGAGGCTCTGGGGCCAACGTCCTGACTTTC.

There are a few counts of this clonotype. The CDR3 does not end in the conserved phenylalanine or tryptophan, so this is likely a read error. J is TRBJ2-3 and V is TRBV5-1; TRBD2 is a possible D gene (6 bases). V lost 4 bases to trimming and J lost 2 bases, with 14 bases between them. The CDR3 runs 15 residues. Germline values: CDR1 SGHRS, CDR2 YFSETQ. CDR3: CASSLGGLYTDTQYL. Here the CDR3 DNA reads TGCGCCAGCAGCCTTGGGGGACTCTACACAGATACGCAGTATCTT.

This clonotype was picked up one time. This rearrangement joins TRBV3-1 to TRBJ2-7; D perhaps matches TRBD1 (6 bases). The CDR3 extends over 16 amino acids. Trimming stripped 6 bases from V and 0 bases from J, with 18 bases between. From germline, CDR1 is LGHDT and CDR2 YNNKEL (reference sequence). The CDR3 is CASSRADSSSSYEQYF. CDR3 bases: TGTGCCAGCAGTCGAGCGGACAGTTCGAGCTCCTACGAGCAGTACTTC.

This clonotype has a handful of counts. The CDR3 DNA follows: TGTGCCAGCAGCCCTCCATCGACGGGTTACAATGAGCAGTTCTTC. It translates to CASSPPSTGYNEQFF. This chain uses TRBV3-1 with TRBJ2-1; D is unclear. This CDR3 is 15 amino acids long. From germline, CDR1 is LGHDT and CDR2 YNNKEL (reference sequence). The germline V and J ends were trimmed by 4 bases and 4 bases, with 14 bases remaining between them.

The chain has TRBV20-1 and TRBJ2-5, with TRBD1 identical over 7 bases. Germline trimming cut 5 bases from V and 3 bases from J; bases unmatched to any gene: 6. The CDR3 runs to 13 residues. Germline values: CDR1 DFQATT, CDR2 SNEGSKA (reference sequence). CDR3 amino acids: CSADRDREETQYF. The CDR3 coding sequence is TGCAGTGCTGACCGGGACAGAGAAGAGACCCAGTACTTC.

The rearrangement joins TRBV4-1 to TRBJ2-7; tentatively, D is TRBD2 (6 bases). CDR1 is MGHRA and CDR2 is YSYEKL in the germline V gene. Trimming left V 5 bases short and J 0 bases short, with 14 bases between. This CDR3 contains 15 residues. The CDR3 coding sequence is TGCGCCAGCAGCGGCCGGGACTCGAGCTCCTACGAGCAGTACTTC. Amino acid sequence: CASSGRDSSSYEQYF.

This clonotype has more than one count but fewer than ten. The chain links TRBV12-3 or TRBV12-4 to TRBJ1-4; the match to TRBD1 covers 12 bases. This CDR3 has 15 amino acids. The trim removed 5 bases at V and 6 bases at J, leaving 4 bases unmatched. The CDR3: CASSTGTGGYEKLFF. In nucleotides, the CDR3 is TGTGCCAGCAGTACAGGGACAGGGGGCTATGAAAAACTGTTTTTT.

This clonotype has a count of ten or more. The chain combines TRBV3-1 with TRBJ2-5; D is ambiguous. The J call may be mistaken, given a closer DNA end match to TRBJ2-1. CDR3 length: 12 amino acids. Germline V CDR1 and CDR2: LGHDT, YNNKEL (reference sequence). Here the CDR3 DNA reads TGTGCCAGCAGCCCTCTAGGCAATGAGCAGTTCTTC. It yields the protein CASSPLGNEQFF.

The rearrangement uses TRBV14 and TRBJ2-7; unclear D gene. This CDR3 has 14 amino acids. From germline, CDR1 is SGHDN and CDR2 FVKESK. V shed 0 bases and J shed 5 bases, with 11 bases lying between them. This CDR3 reads CASSQDLLANEQYF. CDR3 nucleotides: TGTGCCAGCAGCCAAGATCTTTTGGCGAACGAGCAGTACTTC.

This clonotype was observed a few times. The chain employs TRBV6-6 and TRBJ1-1, with D possibly matching TRBD1 (6 bases). The CDR3 is 14 residues long. The germline V gene encodes CDR1 MNHNY and CDR2 SVGAGI (reference sequence). V lost 5 bases and J lost 4, with 14 bases in between. In nucleotides, the CDR3 is TGTGCCAGCAGTAAGGGGGAGGGCTTCACTGAAGCTTTCTTT. Its protein is CASSKGEGFTEAFF.

A few counts support this clonotype. This rearrangement joins TRBV4-1 to TRBJ2-1; a possible D gene is TRBD2 (6 bases). V lost 1 base, J lost 8 bases, and 12 bases lay in between. Per the germline V gene, CDR1 is MGHRA and CDR2 is YSYEKL. This CDR3 has 14 amino acids. For the CDR3, the DNA is TGCGCCAGCAGCCAAGGCGGGATACGATATGAGCAGTTCTTC. It specifies CASSQGGIRYEQFF.

In DNA, the CDR3 is TGTGCCTGGAGTCTCACTAGCGGGGGGTGGTTCTTC. This translates into CAWSLTSGGWFF. The chain couples TRBV30 to TRBJ2-1; 12 positions match TRBD2. This CDR3 has 12 amino acids. Germline CDR1 and CDR2: GTSNPN and SVGIG (reference sequence). J lost 15 bases, V lost 2 bases, and 5 bases had no gene match.

This clonotype was detected only a few times. The rearrangement links TRBV2 to TRBJ2-7, with D perhaps being TRBD1 or TRBD2 (5 bases each). Germline V lookup: CDR1 SNHLY, CDR2 FYNNEI. The CDR3 is 13 amino acids. The germline V and J ends were trimmed by 2 bases and 7 bases, with 12 bases remaining between them. The CDR3: CASSESGRGEQYF. CDR3 in DNA: TGTGCCAGCAGTGAATCGGGGCGCGGGGAGCAGTACTTC.

This chain uses TRBV3-1 with TRBJ2-5; D is uncertain. Trimming took 0 bases from V and 7 from J, leaving 6 bases between them. There are 12 residues in the CDR3. Per the germline V gene, CDR1 is LGHDT and CDR2 is YNNKEL (reference sequence). The chain's CDR3 is CASSQDARTQYF. CDR3 DNA: TGTGCCAGCAGCCAAGATGCGAGGACCCAGTACTTC.

V usage is TRBV12-3 or TRBV12-4 and J usage is TRBJ1-6, with D perhaps matching TRBD1 (5 bases). The CDR3 has 17 amino acids. Trimming left V 5 bases short and J 4 bases short, with 18 bases between. The CDR3 DNA reads as TGTGCCAGCAGTCCCCTCCGGGGGATAGGGTATAATTCACCCCTCCACTTT. Protein sequence: CASSPLRGIGYNSPLHF.

This clonotype has a handful of counts. The V and J genes are TRBV7-6 and TRBJ1-4, with TRBD1 matching over 7 bases. Germline CDR1 and CDR2: SGHVS and FNYEAQ. The length of the CDR3 is 15 residues. V lost 4 bases and J lost 5; bases outside the gene matches: 7. CDR3 in DNA: TGTGCCAGCAGCTCCGACAGGGTGCGCAATGAAAAACTGTTTTTT. This translates into CASSSDRVRNEKLFF.

This clonotype has only a few counts. This rearrangement joins TRBV19 to TRBJ2-1, with D unresolved. Germline V lookup: CDR1 LNHDA, CDR2 SQIVND (reference sequence). Trimming removed 3 bases from V and 7 bases from J, with 13 bases in between. CDR3 length equals 14 residues. The CDR3 DNA reads as TGTGCCAGTAGTATTGTTCAGTCCCGGAATGAGCAGTTCTTC. Amino acid sequence: CASSIVQSRNEQFF.

The chain carries TRBV15 and TRBJ2-1; no definite D call. Germline-derived CDR1 and CDR2 are LNHNV and YYDKDF (reference sequence). Trimming stripped 8 bases from V and 5 bases from J, with 13 bases between. This CDR3 has 13 residues. CDR3 region: CATRRDLNNEQFF. The CDR3 DNA sequence: TGTGCCACCCGACGTGACCTCAACAATGAGCAGTTCTTC.

This clonotype was counted between two and nine times. The chain employs TRBV13 and TRBJ1-2; TRBD1 matches 8 bases. Germline V lookup: CDR1 PRHDT, CDR2 FYEKMQ (reference sequence). The CDR3 has 15 residues. V lost 0 bases and J lost 2; bases outside the gene matches: 2. The CDR3 spells CASSLGQGVNYGYTF. CDR3 in DNA: TGTGCCAGCAGCTTAGGACAGGGGGTCAACTATGGCTACACCTTC.

This clonotype was seen only a few times. The chain joins TRBV7-6 to TRBJ2-2; the match to TRBD2 covers 9 bases. The CDR3 has 17 amino acids. V was clipped by 0 bases and J by 6 bases; unmatched bases: 8. Germline CDR1 and CDR2: SGHVS and FNYEAQ. The CDR3 protein is CASSLAGLAGFSGELFF. In DNA, the CDR3 is TGTGCCAGCAGCTTAGCGGGACTAGCAGGTTTTTCCGGGGAGCTGTTTTTT.

The chain combines TRBV2 with TRBJ2-6, with 8 bases identical to TRBD1. Trimming took 6 bases from V and 0 from J; bases not matched to a gene: 7. From germline, CDR1 is SNHLY and CDR2 FYNNEI. This CDR3 is 17 amino acids long. CDR3 in amino acids: CASRRTGLSSGANVLTF. The CDR3 nucleotides read TGTGCCAGCAGACGGACAGGGTTGAGCTCTGGGGCCAACGTCCTGACTTTC.

The gene calls are TRBV27 and TRBJ2-7; 12 nucleotides line up with TRBD2. Germline V gene sequence: CDR1 MNHEY, CDR2 SMNVEV (reference sequence). CDR3 length equals 18 residues. The trim removed 5 bases at V and 0 bases at J, leaving 11 bases unmatched. The CDR3 DNA sequence: TGTGCCAGCAGTATCCTAGCGGGGGGGCTCAAAAGCTCCTACGAGCAGTACTTC. Encoded protein: CASSILAGGLKSSYEQYF.